This T cell receptor (beta chain) was recovered during a study of blood T cell repertoires in COVID-19 (dated by TCRdb to about 2020). At the level of the whole study: The collaborator samples originated in the United States, Italy and Spain and spanned the acute and convalescent phases of COVID-19. The repertoires were released in a freely available public database intended as a resource for research on the immune response to SARS-CoV-2. The material from the prospective study consisted of cDNA or gDNA derived from T cells, B-cell-depleted T cells, or PBMCs. Nearly every sample came with metadata listing a de-identified subject ID, COVID-19 status, age in years and sex. Where available, HLA class I and class II types were obtained from metadata supplied by the sample provider rather than from assay-based typing. Deeply sampled blood TCRbeta repertoires from subjects exposed to, actively infected with, or recovered from COVID-19 were included in the dataset. Samples were obtained from the ongoing ImmuneRACE study (first 160 participants) and from 1,200 or so subjects provided by 6 global collaborators.

Each collaborating institution followed its own protocols to collect whole blood in K2EDTA tubes. Collaborator samples were shipped for TCRbeta analysis as frozen whole blood, isolated PBMCs, or DNA extracted from either sample type. From the cysteine through the phenylalanine, the CDR3 covers 16 amino acids. Just CDR3 DNA is preserved here, 48 bases in frame from base 1. Sequences SGHNT (CDR1) and YENEEA (CDR2) are obtained from the germline V gene. V loses 5 bases of germline sequence and J loses 7 bases, and the interval between the two ends is 21 bases. The paper's findings and limits, for the study overall: Clinical and demographic metadata were provided uncurated, with the amount varying by source and participant.

The immunoSEQ Assay, a bias-controlled multiplex PCR, was used to amplify TCRbeta CDR3 regions from genomic DNA. The original methods were these. Within the assay, amplification of reference gene primers was used to estimate how many nucleated cells each sample contained. To quantify the absolute abundance of each unique TCRbeta CDR3 rearrangement, sequence reads were collapsed and filtered. For each sample, productive Simpson clonality was calculated by taking the square root of Simpson's diversity index across productive rearrangements. TCRdb's version of the immuneACCESS table is confined to in-frame rearrangements and falls short of the full clone set. An unresolved V gene accounts for under half of the shortfall where checked; the remainder is of unknown origin. V and J calls and clone size are given by that table; D and trimming were obtained from the DNA. This sample has about 70,000 clones in its table, and around 87% of those were observed once. The ten largest clones add up to under 6.5% of the sample.

Concerning this clone: Its binding antigen is unknown. No much larger clone is present one base from it, and per-base qualities are unavailable.

The receptor comes from a man aged 45-65 years with active COVID-19. What was sequenced was peripheral blood. Here the chain combines TRBV11-3 and TRBJ2-1; TRBD2 is perhaps the D gene, given 5 matching bases. The CDR3 amino acid sequence is: CASSPLRVGVRNEQFF. The DNA is as follows: TGTGCCAGCAGCCCGCTGAGGGTGGGAGTTCGGAATGAGCAGTTCTTC.